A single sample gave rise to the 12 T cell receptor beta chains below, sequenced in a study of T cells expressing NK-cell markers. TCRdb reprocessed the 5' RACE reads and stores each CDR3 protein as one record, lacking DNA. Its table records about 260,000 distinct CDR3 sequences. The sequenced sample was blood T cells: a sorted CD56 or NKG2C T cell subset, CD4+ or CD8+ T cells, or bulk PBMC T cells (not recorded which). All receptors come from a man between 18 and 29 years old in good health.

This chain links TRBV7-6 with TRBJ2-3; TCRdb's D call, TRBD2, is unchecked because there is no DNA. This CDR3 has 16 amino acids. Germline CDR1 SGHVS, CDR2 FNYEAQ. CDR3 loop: CASSSTSGRAADTQYF.

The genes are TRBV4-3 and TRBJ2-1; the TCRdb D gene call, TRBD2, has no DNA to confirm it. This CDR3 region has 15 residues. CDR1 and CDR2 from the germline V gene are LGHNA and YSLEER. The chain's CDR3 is CASSQEWDQSNEQFF.

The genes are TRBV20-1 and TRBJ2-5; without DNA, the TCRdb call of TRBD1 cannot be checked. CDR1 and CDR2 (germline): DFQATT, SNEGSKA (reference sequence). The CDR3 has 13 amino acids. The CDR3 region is CSAPGTGEETQYF.

The CDR3 reads CASSSGLAGVGANEQFF. The rearrangement uses TRBV6-5 and TRBJ2-1; the TRBD2 assignment by TCRdb is unverifiable without DNA. The CDR3 covers 17 residues. Germline CDR1 reads MNHEY; CDR2 reads SVGAGI.

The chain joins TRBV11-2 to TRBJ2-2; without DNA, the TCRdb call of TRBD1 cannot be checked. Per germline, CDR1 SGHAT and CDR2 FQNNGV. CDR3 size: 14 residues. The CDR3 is CANSPAGSAGELFF.

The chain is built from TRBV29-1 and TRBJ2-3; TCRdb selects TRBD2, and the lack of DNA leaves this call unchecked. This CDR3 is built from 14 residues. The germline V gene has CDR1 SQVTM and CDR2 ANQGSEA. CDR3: CSMTGTSVKDTQYF.

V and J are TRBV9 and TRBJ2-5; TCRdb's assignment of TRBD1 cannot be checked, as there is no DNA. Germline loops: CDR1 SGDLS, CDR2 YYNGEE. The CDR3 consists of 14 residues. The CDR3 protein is CASSPGTAQETQYF.

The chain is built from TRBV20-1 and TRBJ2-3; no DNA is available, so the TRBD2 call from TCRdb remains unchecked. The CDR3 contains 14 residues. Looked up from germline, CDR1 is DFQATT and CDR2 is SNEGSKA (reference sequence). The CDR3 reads CSAGLSGRLNTQYF.

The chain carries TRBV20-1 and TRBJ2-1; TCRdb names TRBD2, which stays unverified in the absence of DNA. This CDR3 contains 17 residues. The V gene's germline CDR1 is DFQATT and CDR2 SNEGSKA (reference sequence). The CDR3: CSARPPASGRVGNEQFF.

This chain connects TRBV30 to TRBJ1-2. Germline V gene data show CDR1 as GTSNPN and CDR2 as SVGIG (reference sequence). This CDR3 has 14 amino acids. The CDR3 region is CAWRTFGEYYGYTF. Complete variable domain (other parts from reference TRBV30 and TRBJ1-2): SQTIHQWPATLVQPVGSPLSLECTVEGTSNPNLYWYRQAAGRGLQLLFYSVGIGQISSEVPQNLSASRPQDRQFILSSKKLLLSDSGFYLCAWRTFGEYYGYTFGSGTRLTVV.

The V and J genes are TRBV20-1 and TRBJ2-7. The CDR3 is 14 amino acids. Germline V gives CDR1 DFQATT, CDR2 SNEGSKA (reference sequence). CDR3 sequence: CSATITVTSYEQYF.

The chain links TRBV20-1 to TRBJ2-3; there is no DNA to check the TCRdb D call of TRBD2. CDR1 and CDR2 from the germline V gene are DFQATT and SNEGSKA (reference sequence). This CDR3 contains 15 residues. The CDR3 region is CSARPASGMQDTQYF.